This entry features one TCR beta chain sequence. Its target is unknown. V was pared by 2 bases and J by 2 bases, with 14 bases between. CDR3 size: 16 residues. Germline V gene sequence: CDR1 KGHSH, CDR2 LQKENI. This sample is drawn from a study of cytomegalovirus exposure and HLA in healthy donors. Broader study findings: Three CMV-associated chains were confirmed in vitro to be specific for CMV antigens. In a later analysis, HLA-C alleles had the fewest associated TCRs, DRB1 alleles the most. CMV serostatus was the sole immune exposure information available.

PCR used 60 Vbeta primers and 13 Jbeta primers. Original data processing: Unique TCR beta chains numbered around 80 million in a later analysis, with roughly 11 million shared. The method was immunoSEQ multiplex PCR; TCRdb's version includes in-frame clones alone and lacks a portion of them. V, J and clone size are taken as reported in that table, and D and trimming were inferred from the DNA itself. The sample yields some 110,000 clones, just over 75% seen once. The sample taken for sequencing was PBMCs. The chain links TRBV18 to TRBJ2-3; D remains ambiguous. The receptor's source is a man aged 35 to 55 in good health and CMV-seropositive. The CDR3, as DNA: TGTGCCAGCTCACCAGACGGGTATACAAACACAGATACGCAGTATTTT. This sequence encodes CASSPDGYTNTDTQYF.